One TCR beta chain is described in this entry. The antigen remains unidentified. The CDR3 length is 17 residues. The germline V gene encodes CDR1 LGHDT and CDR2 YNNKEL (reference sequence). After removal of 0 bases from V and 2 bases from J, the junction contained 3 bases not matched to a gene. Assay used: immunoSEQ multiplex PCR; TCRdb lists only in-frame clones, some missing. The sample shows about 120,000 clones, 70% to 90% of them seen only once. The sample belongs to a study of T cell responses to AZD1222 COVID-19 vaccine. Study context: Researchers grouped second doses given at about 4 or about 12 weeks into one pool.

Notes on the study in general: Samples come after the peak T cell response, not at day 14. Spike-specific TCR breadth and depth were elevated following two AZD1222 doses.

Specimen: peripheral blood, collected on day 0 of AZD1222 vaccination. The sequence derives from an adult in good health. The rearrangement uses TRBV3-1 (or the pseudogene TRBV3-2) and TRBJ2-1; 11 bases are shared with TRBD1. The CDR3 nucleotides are TGTGCCAGCAGCCAAGACGTGGGACAGGGGGCCTACAATGAGCAGTTCTTC. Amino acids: CASSQDVGQGAYNEQFF.